This entry lists 31 T cell receptor beta chains sequenced from one sample in a study of cytomegalovirus exposure and HLA in healthy donors (dated by TCRdb to about 2017). The library was generated by the immunoSEQ multiplex PCR assay. The multiplex PCR relied on a mix of 60 forward primers for TCR Vbeta segments and 13 reverse primers for TCR Jbeta segments. TCRdb retrieved this table from immuneACCESS and kept in-frame rearrangements only. Not all clones are present; in checked studies, unresolved V genes account for under half, and no reason is known for the remainder. The sample records 150,000 to 200,000 clones, approximately 82% of which are singletons. The ten top clones hold 6.4% of the sample. The source material was PBMCs. These receptors originate from a man between 50 and 59 years old in good health and CMV-seropositive.

This clone was counted a few times. The genes are TRBV27 and TRBJ1-2; D is unresolved. The V end lost 0 bases, the J end lost 4 bases, and 9 bases lay between the germline ends. CDR3 length equals 14 residues. Germline CDR1 reads MNHEY; CDR2 reads SMNVEV (reference sequence). CDR3 amino acids: CASSLSPATYGYTF. For the CDR3, the DNA is TGTGCCAGCAGTTTATCTCCAGCGACCTATGGCTACACCTTC.

The chain links TRBV4-1 to TRBJ2-1; TRBD2 aligns across 9 bases. The junction had 13 bases not matched to a gene; V was cut back by 5 bases and J by 8 bases. The germline V gene has CDR1 MGHRA and CDR2 YSYEKL. This CDR3 has 16 amino acids. CDR3 loop: CASSSSTSGLTYEQFF. CDR3 coding DNA: TGCGCCAGCAGCTCCTCGACTAGCGGCCTTACGTATGAGCAGTTCTTC.

V gene TRBV28 combines with J gene TRBJ2-1, with no clear D. This CDR3 region has 12 residues. With 3 bases removed from V and 13 bases from J, the gap between germline ends came to 13 bases. From germline, CDR1 is MDHEN and CDR2 SYDVKM. The CDR3 protein is CASSLPQAAQFF. In nucleotides, the CDR3 is TGTGCCAGCAGTTTGCCGCAGGCTGCTCAGTTCTTC.

V is TRBV6-5 and J is TRBJ1-5, with D perhaps matching TRBD1 (6 bases). There are 15 residues in the CDR3. The V gene lost 5 bases and the J gene lost 1 base, with 12 bases spanning the gap. Germline V CDR1 and CDR2: MNHEY, SVGAGI. The CDR3 DNA reads as TGTGCCAGCAGTCCGACAGGAGTAAGCAATCAGCCCCAGCATTTT. Amino acids: CASSPTGVSNQPQHF.

The chain joins TRBV6-5 to TRBJ1-2; TRBD1 aligns across 7 bases. Germline loops: CDR1 MNHEY, CDR2 SVGAGI. The CDR3 consists of 13 residues. J lost 8 bases, V lost 4 bases, and 7 bases had no gene match. CDR3 protein: CASSSLGGAGYTF. CDR3 in DNA: TGTGCCAGCAGTTCCCTAGGGGGCGCGGGCTACACCTTC.

The chain carries TRBV7-2 and TRBJ2-1; 7 bases match TRBD1. The length of the CDR3 is 16 residues. Germline-derived CDR1 and CDR2 are SGHTA and FQGNSA. The junction had 9 bases not matched to a gene; V was cut back by 5 bases and J by 2 bases. The CDR3 coding sequence is TGTGCCAGCAGCCTCCTGGGACAGAGAGCCTACAATGAGCAGTTCTTC. Translating gives CASSLLGQRAYNEQFF.

This chain uses TRBV11-2 with TRBJ2-7, with 8 bases identical to TRBD1. V was pared by 3 bases and J by 2 bases, with 3 bases of the junction left unmatched. This CDR3 comprises 14 residues. Germline V gene lookup returns CDR1 SGHAT and CDR2 FQNNGV. DNA for the CDR3: TGTGCCAGCAGCTTTACAGGGGGTCCCTACGAGCAGTACTTC. Translated, it gives CASSFTGGPYEQYF.

This chain uses TRBV13 with TRBJ1-5, with no clear D. The V end was cut by 0 bases, the J end by 2 bases, with 5 bases between. This CDR3 comprises 14 residues. Germline CDR1 and CDR2: PRHDT and FYEKMQ (reference sequence). CDR3 residues: CASSLGRGNQPQHF. The CDR3 region has the DNA TGTGCCAGCAGCTTAGGCCGGGGCAATCAGCCCCAGCATTTT.

The J gene is TRBJ1-6, the V gene TRBV5-1; 9 bases align to TRBD1. This CDR3 contains 15 residues. Trimming removed 4 bases from V and 9 bases from J; junction bases left unmatched: 8. The germline V gene encodes CDR1 SGHRS and CDR2 YFSETQ. This chain's CDR3 is CASSGVGTGFSPLHF. The DNA of the CDR3 is TGCGCCAGCAGCGGAGTCGGGACAGGGTTTTCACCCCTCCACTTT.

The chain combines TRBV4-1 with TRBJ2-5; weak D call: TRBD1 (6 bases). The length of the CDR3 is 14 residues. V lost 1 base, J lost 4 bases, and 10 bases lay in between. Germline V lookup: CDR1 MGHRA, CDR2 YSYEKL. This CDR3 is CASSQVPGVETQYF. Here the CDR3 DNA reads TGCGCCAGCAGCCAAGTTCCAGGGGTAGAGACCCAGTACTTC.

The chain couples TRBV5-5 to TRBJ1-5; perhaps TRBD1 as D (5 bases). The CDR3 totals 15 residues. The V end lost 0 bases, the J end lost 3 bases, and 10 bases lay between the germline ends. Per the germline V gene, CDR1 is SGHKS and CDR2 is YYEKEE (reference sequence). The CDR3 region is CASSLVSGDNQPQHF. CDR3 bases: TGTGCCAGCAGCTTGGTATCGGGGGACAATCAGCCCCAGCATTTT.

This chain uses TRBV27 with TRBJ1-2; TRBD1 matches 11 bases. Looked up from germline, CDR1 is MNHEY and CDR2 is SMNVEV (reference sequence). CDR3 length: 15 amino acids. V lost 5 bases, J lost 6 bases, and 8 bases stayed unmatched. The CDR3 reads CASSETWTGGDGYTF. The CDR3 region has the DNA TGTGCCAGCAGTGAAACCTGGACAGGGGGCGATGGCTACACCTTC.

The chain uses TRBV6-6 and TRBJ2-1, with TRBD2 identical over 7 bases. The CDR3 length is 13 residues. Looked up from germline, CDR1 is MNHNY and CDR2 is SVGAGI (reference sequence). The trim removed 6 bases at V and 5 bases at J, leaving 4 bases unmatched. CDR3 sequence (DNA): TGTGCCAGCAGCCCCGGGACTAACAATGAGCAGTTCTTC. Residues: CASSPGTNNEQFF.

The chain couples TRBV11-2 to TRBJ2-2; 9 bases line up with TRBD2. The CDR3 consists of 18 residues. Germline CDR1 is SGHAT and CDR2 is FQNNGV. Germline trimming cut 0 bases from V and 2 bases from J; bases unmatched to any gene: 7. The CDR3 is CASSLDRISGGNTGELFF. The CDR3 nucleotides are TGTGCCAGCAGCTTAGATAGGATTAGCGGGGGTAACACCGGGGAGCTGTTTTTT. Full variable domain (missing parts from reference TRBV11-2 and TRBJ2-2): EAGVAQSPRYKIIEKRQSVAFWCNPISGHATLYWYQQILGQGPKLLIQFQNNGVVDDSQLPKDRFSAERLKGVDSTLKIQPAKLEDSAVYLCASSLDRISGGNTGELFFGEGSRLTVL.

The chain uses TRBV19 and TRBJ2-1, with a tentative D call TRBD1 (5 bases). V lost 6 bases and J 3 bases, leaving 9 bases between the germline ends. The CDR3 is made up of 13 amino acids. Germline loops: CDR1 LNHDA, CDR2 SQIVND (reference sequence). The CDR3 protein is CASRPTVYNEQFF. The CDR3, as DNA: TGTGCCAGTAGACCGACAGTCTACAATGAGCAGTTCTTC.

The chain links TRBV13 to TRBJ2-1; D remains ambiguous. CDR3 length: 17 residues. Trimming shortened V by 2 bases and J by 6 bases, and 20 bases separated the two germline ends. Germline V gives CDR1 PRHDT, CDR2 FYEKMQ (reference sequence). The CDR3 coding sequence is TGTGCCAGCAGCTTAAAGACCCGGCAGGTGGTTGGCAATGAGCAGTTCTTC. It translates to CASSLKTRQVVGNEQFF.

A word on this clone: The germline gene is not matched at one end of the junction; a read error may be the cause. CDR3 DNA sequence: TGCACCAGCAGCTTGGCCGGGGGGTCGGCTGGCTACACCTTC. The encoded protein is CTSSLAGGSAGYTF. This chain connects TRBV5-1 to TRBJ1-2; D is possibly TRBD1 (5 bases). The CDR3 has 14 amino acids. Germline values: CDR1 SGHRS, CDR2 YFSETQ.

The rearrangement joins TRBV7-7 to TRBJ2-7; weak D call: TRBD1 (6 bases). Germline-derived CDR1 and CDR2 are SSHAT and FNYEAQ (reference sequence). The CDR3 is 14 residues long. With 4 bases removed from V and 4 bases from J, the gap between germline ends came to 14 bases. CDR3 DNA: TGTGCCAGCAGCTCTCTGGGGGCTTCTTACGAGCAGTACTTC. Translated, it gives CASSSLGASYEQYF. Supplemented by reference TRBV7-7 and TRBJ2-7, the full variable domain reads GAGVSQSPRYKVTKRGQDVTLRCDPISSHATLYWYQQALGQGPEFLTYFNYEAQPDKSGLPSDRFSAERPEGSISTLTIQRTEQRDSAMYRCASSSLGASYEQYFGPGTRLTVT.

This rearrangement joins TRBV2 to TRBJ2-5, with no clear D. Trimming pared 6 bases from V and 2 bases from J, leaving 7 bases between. The CDR3 extends over 12 amino acids. Germline-derived CDR1 and CDR2 are SNHLY and FYNNEI. The CDR3 sequence is CASSRQQETQYF. The CDR3 bases are TGTGCCAGCAGCAGGCAACAAGAGACCCAGTACTTC.

The chain recombines TRBV30 with TRBJ1-1, with TRBD1 matching 9 bases. This CDR3 is 12 amino acids long. Germline V gene lookup returns CDR1 GTSNPN and CDR2 SVGIG (reference sequence). V was clipped by 6 bases and J by 10 bases; unmatched bases: 9. CDR3 region: CACTGGHVGAFF. As DNA, the CDR3 is TGTGCCTGCACAGGGGGCCATGTGGGAGCTTTCTTT. The entire variable domain, with the rest obtained from reference TRBV30 and TRBJ1-1, is as follows: SQTIHQWPATLVQPVGSPLSLECTVEGTSNPNLYWYRQAAGRGLQLLFYSVGIGQISSEVPQNLSASRPQDRQFILSSKKLLLSDSGFYLCACTGGHVGAFFGQGTRLTVV.

J is TRBJ1-1 and V is TRBV5-6, with 7 bases matching TRBD1. After removal of 0 bases from V and 5 bases from J, the junction contained 4 bases not matched to a gene. This CDR3 has 14 amino acids. Germline values: CDR1 SGHDT, CDR2 YYEEEE. The CDR3 DNA follows: TGTGCCAGCAGCTTGGAACTCAGGGGGACTGAAGCTTTCTTT. It encodes CASSLELRGTEAFF. The whole variable domain, remainder taken from reference TRBV5-6 and TRBJ1-1, is DAGVTQSPTHLIKTRGQQVTLRCSPKSGHDTVSWYQQALGQGPQFIFQYYEEEERQRGNFPDRFSGHQFPNYSSELNVNALLLGDSALYLCASSLELRGTEAFFGQGTRLTVV.

This clone was seen once. V usage is TRBV19 and J usage is TRBJ2-1; D is perhaps TRBD2 (6 bases). Germline loops: CDR1 LNHDA, CDR2 SQIVND (reference sequence). This CDR3 has 15 amino acids. V shed 9 bases and J shed 3 bases, with 18 bases lying between them. CDR3 coding DNA: TGTGCCAGCATTGGAAGAGGGAGGATCTACAATGAGCAGTTCTTC. Protein sequence: CASIGRGRIYNEQFF. The full variable domain, its missing parts supplied by reference TRBV19 and TRBJ2-1, is DGGITQSPKYLFRKEGQNVTLSCEQNLNHDAMYWYRQDPGQGLRLIYYSQIVNDFQKGDIAEGYSVSREKKESFPLTVTSAQKNPTAFYLCASIGRGRIYNEQFFGPGTRLTVL.

V usage is TRBV5-1 and J usage is TRBJ2-1; 10 nucleotides line up with TRBD2. V trimming: 0 bases; J trimming: 4 bases; junction bases outside the gene matches: 1. The CDR3 sequence is 15 residues long. CDR1 and CDR2 from the germline V gene are SGHRS and YFSETQ. CDR3 nucleotides: TGCGCCAGCAGCTTGGAGGGACTAGCGTACAATGAGCAGTTCTTC. Translation gives CASSLEGLAYNEQFF.

This sequence joins TRBV5-7 and TRBJ2-1; 7 bases are a match to TRBD2. TRBV5-7 is sorted into the ORF group, with uncertain function. There are 13 residues in the CDR3. Germline trimming cut 5 bases from V and 6 bases from J; bases unmatched to any gene: 5. The chain's CDR3 is CASSGGGGNEQFF. DNA of the CDR3: TGTGCCAGCAGTGGTGGCGGGGGCAATGAGCAGTTCTTC.

The V and J genes are TRBV18 and TRBJ2-5, with 10 bases lining up with TRBD2. Germline CDR1 reads KGHSH; CDR2 reads LQKENI. J was trimmed by 5 bases and V by 3 bases; bases with no gene match: 9. This CDR3 is 16 amino acids long. The DNA for the CDR3 is TGTGCCAGCTCACCCCTTATACAACTAGCGGGGGAGACCCAGTACTTC. This encodes CASSPLIQLAGETQYF.

The chain recombines TRBV2 with TRBJ2-3, with 10 nucleotides matching TRBD2. The germline gives CDR1 SNHLY, CDR2 FYNNEI. The CDR3 loop spans 17 amino acids. Unmatched junction bases numbered 10, after V lost 1 base and J lost 6 bases. For the CDR3, the DNA is TGTGCCAGCAGTGAAGTGAAGGGAGCGGGAGGGACTGATACGCAGTATTTT. Translation: CASSEVKGAGGTDTQYF.

The rearrangement links TRBV19 to TRBJ2-1; no definite D call. The CDR3 extends over 13 amino acids. Trimming took off 4 bases at V and 16 bases at J, with 20 bases between the two ends. CDR1 and CDR2 from the germline V gene are LNHDA and SQIVND (reference sequence). CDR3 DNA sequence: TGTGCCAGTAGTACCCCCCAGCAGGCCCGCACATTCTTC. It codes for CASSTPQQARTFF.

The chain is built from TRBV2 and TRBJ2-3, with 10 positions matching TRBD2. The germline CDR1 and CDR2 sequences are SNHLY and FYNNEI. Trimming removed 4 bases from V and 6 bases from J; junction bases left unmatched: 10. The CDR3 covers 16 residues. DNA for the CDR3: TGTGCCAGCAGTGTTGCGCTAGCGGGGGCGGGGGATACGCAGTATTTT. This translates into CASSVALAGAGDTQYF.

V gene TRBV16 combines with J gene TRBJ1-2; 9 bases agree with TRBD1. Trimming cost V 4 bases and J 5 bases; bases outside gene matches: 5. Germline V gives CDR1 KGHSY, CDR2 FQNENV. This CDR3 is 14 amino acids long. Here the CDR3 reads CASSLGTGQYGYTF. CDR3 nucleotides: TGTGCCAGCAGCCTAGGGACAGGGCAGTATGGCTACACCTTC.

The chain joins TRBV11-3 to TRBJ2-2, with 7 bases fitting TRBD1. Unmatched junction bases numbered 8, after V lost 5 bases and J lost 2 bases. Germline V gives CDR1 SGHNT, CDR2 YENEEA. This CDR3 has 16 residues. CDR3 amino acids: CASSPSGTANTGELFF. In DNA, the CDR3 is TGTGCCAGCAGCCCTAGTGGGACAGCAAACACCGGGGAGCTGTTTTTT.

This chain links TRBV7-9 with TRBJ1-6, with 7 bases aligning to TRBD1. The trim removed 6 bases at V and 6 bases at J, leaving 11 bases unmatched. The CDR3 is made up of 16 amino acids. Germline V gene data show CDR1 as SEHNR and CDR2 as FQNEAQ (reference sequence). CDR3 DNA: TGTGCCAGCAGTCGACAGGGAACCTCGTCTAATTCACCCCTCCACTTT. Its protein product is CASSRQGTSSNSPLHF.